Each of the 16 T cell receptor beta chains below was sequenced from the same sample in a study of early T cells in non-severe SARS-CoV-2 infection. TCRdb independently ran MiXCR on the 5' RACE reads; one entry per CDR3 protein. The table includes some 70,000 distinct CDR3 sequences, 4.9% detected once. Specimen: whole blood. These receptors came from an adult who was a healthcare worker with PCR-confirmed SARS-CoV-2 infection or an uninfected control (not recorded which).

V gene TRBV7-3 combines with J gene TRBJ2-1; TRBD2 is a possible D gene (5 bases). The CDR3 length is 16 residues. CDR1 is SGHTA and CDR2 is FQGTGA in the germline V gene. V was shortened by 5 bases and J by 4 bases, with 18 bases between the two germline ends. The CDR3 coding sequence is TGTGCCAGCAGCCGTCGAAGGGCGGGTAATTACAATGAGCAGTTCTTC. Protein: CASSRRRAGNYNEQFF.

The chain joins TRBV11-2 to TRBJ1-5, with D unresolved. Trimming cost V 2 bases and J 3 bases, with 11 bases left between them. Germline V gives CDR1 SGHAT, CDR2 FQNNGV. The length of the CDR3 is 15 residues. Here the CDR3 reads CASSLNPGLNQPQHF. CDR3 DNA sequence: TGTGCCAGCAGCTTAAACCCAGGCCTCAATCAGCCCCAGCATTTT.

This clonotype was picked up a small number of times. V usage is TRBV20-1 and J usage is TRBJ2-1, with 7 bases fitting TRBD2. Germline V gene data show CDR1 as DFQATT and CDR2 as SNEGSKA (reference sequence). This CDR3 is built from 15 residues. With 3 bases clipped from V and 2 bases from J, the junction kept 7 bases outside the gene matches. Here the CDR3 reads CSASKGLAAYNEQFF. CDR3 sequence (DNA): TGCAGTGCTAGTAAGGGGCTAGCGGCCTACAATGAGCAGTTCTTC.

This clonotype was observed at least ten times. The chain uses TRBV5-1 and TRBJ2-7; 7 bases are shared with TRBD1. The germline gives CDR1 SGHRS, CDR2 YFSETQ. The CDR3 is made up of 15 amino acids. V lost 0 bases, J lost 5 bases, and 8 bases stayed unmatched. CDR3 DNA sequence: TGCGCCAGCAGCTTGGCTCGGACAGGACTGCACGAGCAGTACTTC. Amino acids: CASSLARTGLHEQYF. The full variable domain, rest sourced from reference TRBV5-1 and TRBJ2-7, is KAGVTQTPRYLIKTRGQQVTLSCSPISGHRSVSWYQQTPGQGLQFLFEYFSETQRNKGNFPGRFSGRQFSNSRSEMNVSTLELGDSALYLCASSLARTGLHEQYFGPGTRLTVT.

The gene calls are TRBV20-1 and TRBJ2-3; 10 nucleotides align to TRBD2. V dropped 0 bases and J dropped 5; count of bases not matched to a gene: 2. CDR1 is DFQATT and CDR2 is SNEGSKA in the germline V gene (reference sequence). The CDR3 totals 14 residues. CDR3 in amino acids: CSAREASGGDTQYF. The CDR3 DNA sequence: TGCAGTGCTAGAGAGGCTAGCGGGGGAGATACGCAGTATTTT.

This clonotype has at least ten counts. This chain uses TRBV6-5 with TRBJ1-2; the match to TRBD1 covers 7 bases. This CDR3 is 14 amino acids long. Trimming cost V 6 bases and J 6 bases; bases outside gene matches: 10. The germline V gene has CDR1 MNHEY and CDR2 SVGAGI. Here the CDR3 DNA reads TGTGCCAGCAGCCCCTCGGGGACAGAAAATGGCTACACCTTC. Translated, it gives CASSPSGTENGYTF.

This chain uses TRBV27 with TRBJ2-7, with a possible D match to TRBD2 (6 bases). Germline V gene sequence: CDR1 MNHEY, CDR2 SMNVEV (reference sequence). CDR3 length: 13 amino acids. V was clipped by 2 bases and J by 9 bases, with 14 bases between them. CDR3 protein: CASSLAGPLGQYF. The CDR3, as DNA: TGTGCCAGCAGTTTAGCGGGACCCCTGGGGCAGTACTTC.

This clonotype has at least ten counts. The DNA for the CDR3 is TGTGCCTGGTCGGAAGGGCGGGCTTTCTTT. Its protein product is CAWSEGRAFF. This sequence joins TRBV30 and TRBJ1-1; no clear D gene. The CDR3 is 10 amino acids. Germline values: CDR1 GTSNPN, CDR2 SVGIG (reference sequence). Trimming took 5 bases from V and 11 from J, leaving 12 bases between them.

This clonotype was picked up many times. This chain uses TRBV11-2 with TRBJ1-2; perhaps TRBD1 as D (5 bases). The V and J ends lost 1 base and 4 bases respectively, with 10 bases between them. Germline assignment: CDR1 SGHAT and CDR2 FQNNGV. The CDR3 is made up of 14 amino acids. This CDR3 is CASSLVSGTYGYTF. In nucleotides, the CDR3 is TGTGCCAGCAGCTTAGTTTCCGGGACCTATGGCTACACCTTC.

The sample holds many counts of this clonotype. The chain is built from TRBV5-4 and TRBJ1-5, with D perhaps TRBD1 (5 bases). The germline V gene has CDR1 SGHNT and CDR2 YYREEE (reference sequence). This CDR3 is built from 19 residues. V was clipped by 3 bases and J by 4 bases, with 26 bases between them. The CDR3 here is CASSSYPGTSTSQNQPQHF. CDR3 DNA sequence: TGTGCCAGCAGCTCGTATCCCGGGACTTCCACCTCCCAGAATCAGCCCCAGCATTTT.

This clonotype was detected ten times or more. V usage is TRBV3-1 and J usage is TRBJ1-2; 8 bases fit TRBD1. The CDR3 loop spans 16 amino acids. Germline V gene sequence: CDR1 LGHDT, CDR2 YNNKEL (reference sequence). The V segment lost 1 base and the J segment 2 bases; nucleotides outside the gene matches: 6. This CDR3 is CASSQGATGANYGYTF. The CDR3 DNA follows: TGTGCCAGCAGCCAAGGGGCGACAGGGGCGAACTATGGCTACACCTTC. Based on the CDR3 plus reference TRBV3-1 and TRBJ1-2, the full variable domain is DTAVSQTPKYLVTQMGNDKSIKCEQNLGHDTMYWYKQDSKKFLKIMFSYNNKELIINETVPNRFSPKSPDKAHLNLHINSLELGDSAVYFCASSQGATGANYGYTFGSGTRLTVV.

This clonotype was picked up a small number of times. The rearrangement uses TRBV2 and TRBJ2-1; D remains ambiguous. Per germline, CDR1 SNHLY and CDR2 FYNNEI. Trimming shortened V by 4 bases and J by 2 bases, and 9 bases separated the two germline ends. CDR3 length equals 14 residues. CDR3 nucleotides: TGTGCCAGCAGTGCCAGAGTCGCCTACAATGAGCAGTTCTTC. Protein: CASSARVAYNEQFF.

The chain employs TRBV2 and TRBJ1-4; 10 bases map to TRBD1. This CDR3 contains 18 residues. Per germline, CDR1 SNHLY and CDR2 FYNNEI. Germline trimming cut 2 bases from V and 4 bases from J; bases unmatched to any gene: 10. The CDR3 DNA follows: TGTGCCAGCAGTGAATTCGGGACAGGGGTGCGGAATAATGAAAAACTGTTTTTT. Translating it yields CASSEFGTGVRNNEKLFF. Full variable domain (remainder filled in from reference TRBV2 and TRBJ1-4): EPEVTQTPSHQVTQMGQEVILRCVPISNHLYFYWYRQILGQKVEFLVSFYNNEISEKSEIFDDQFSVERPDGSNFTLKIRSTKLEDSAMYFCASSEFGTGVRNNEKLFFGSGTQLSVL.

The rearrangement uses TRBV20-1 and TRBJ2-7, with 8 bases matching TRBD2. V lost 5 bases and J lost 0; bases outside the gene matches: 12. Per germline, CDR1 DFQATT and CDR2 SNEGSKA (reference sequence). The CDR3 is 16 amino acids. CDR3 region: CSAGGGTLASSYEQYF. CDR3 DNA sequence: TGCAGTGCTGGCGGGGGGACTTTGGCGAGCTCCTACGAGCAGTACTTC.

This clonotype was detected ten times or more. The chain uses TRBV7-8 and TRBJ2-3; no clear D gene. CDR1 is SGHVS, CDR2 FQNEAQ, per germline. The CDR3 extends over 15 amino acids. Trimming left V 1 base short and J 3 bases short, with 11 bases between. CDR3: CASSLGVRGTDTQYF. The CDR3 DNA is TGTGCCAGCAGCTTAGGGGTGCGAGGAACAGATACGCAGTATTTT.

At least ten counts were recorded for this clonotype. The chain uses TRBV3-1 and TRBJ2-1, with 8 positions matching TRBD1. CDR3 length: 16 residues. Germline trimming cut 8 bases from V and 2 bases from J; bases unmatched to any gene: 11. In germline, CDR1 is LGHDT, CDR2 YNNKEL (reference sequence). CDR3 sequence (DNA): TGTGCCAGCTTTCCTTCGACAGGGGAAGCCTACAATGAGCAGTTCTTC. It is translated as CASFPSTGEAYNEQFF.